Shown below are 6 T cell receptor beta chains from a single sample sequenced in a study of blood T cell repertoires in COVID-19. Libraries were prepared by immunoSEQ multiplex PCR; TCRdb keeps only in-frame clonotypes and omits some of them. The profile shows some 110,000 clones, roughly 84% of them singletons. The sample consisted of peripheral blood. Every receptor here comes from a woman in her 70s with acute or convalescent COVID-19.

This clone was picked up one time. The chain couples TRBV3-1 (or the pseudogene TRBV3-2) to TRBJ2-5; no clear D gene. V was trimmed by 4 bases and J by 5 bases, leaving 17 bases between them. CDR3 size: 15 residues. Germline V lookup: CDR1 LGHDT, CDR2 YNNKEL (reference sequence). CDR3 in amino acids: CASSPSAVAVETQYF. The DNA of the CDR3 is TGTGCCAGCAGCCCCTCCGCAGTCGCGGTGGAGACCCAGTACTTC.

The rearrangement uses TRBV6-5 and TRBJ1-1; 8 nucleotides align to TRBD1. Per the germline V gene, CDR1 is MNHEY and CDR2 is SVGAGI. Germline trimming cut 2 bases from V and 7 bases from J; bases unmatched to any gene: 9. CDR3 length equals 15 residues. In nucleotides, the CDR3 is TGTGCCAGCAGTTACAGGCAGGGGGCGTCAAGTGAAGCTTTCTTT. Translation: CASSYRQGASSEAFF.

The chain recombines TRBV5-4 with TRBJ2-5, with TRBD2 identical over 10 bases. With 3 bases clipped from V and 3 bases from J, the junction kept 8 bases outside the gene matches. The germline V gene encodes CDR1 SGHNT and CDR2 YYREEE (reference sequence). The CDR3 loop spans 16 amino acids. This CDR3 is CASSSPSGTSEETQYF. The CDR3 DNA reads as TGTGCCAGCAGCTCCCCGTCCGGGACTAGCGAAGAGACCCAGTACTTC. Together with reference TRBV5-4 and TRBJ2-5, the CDR3 gives the full variable domain: ETGVTQSPTHLIKTRGQQVTLRCSSQSGHNTVSWYQQALGQGPQFIFQYYREEENGRGNFPPRFSGLQFPNYSSELNVNALELDDSALYLCASSSPSGTSEETQYFGPGTRLLVL.

The genes are TRBV7-3 and TRBJ2-5, with 7 bases that match TRBD2. The trim removed 2 bases at V and 2 bases at J, leaving 8 bases unmatched. Germline CDR1 and CDR2: SGHTA and FQGTGA. The CDR3 contains 16 residues. CDR3 residues: CASSLVASGLQETQYF. DNA for the CDR3: TGTGCCAGCAGCTTAGTGGCTAGCGGCCTGCAAGAGACCCAGTACTTC.

The rearrangement joins TRBV5-1 to TRBJ1-1; no clear D. Per germline, CDR1 SGHRS and CDR2 YFSETQ. The CDR3 extends over 15 amino acids. Trimming pared 2 bases from V and 0 bases from J, leaving 11 bases between. This chain's CDR3 is CASSLMDGVNTEAFF. The CDR3 DNA sequence: TGCGCCAGCAGCTTAATGGACGGGGTGAACACTGAAGCTTTCTTT.

This clone was picked up a small number of times. This chain connects TRBV14 to TRBJ2-1; a weak D match, TRBD1 (5 bases). This CDR3 is built from 18 residues. Trimming pared 4 bases from V and 10 bases from J, leaving 29 bases between. The V gene's germline CDR1 is SGHDN and CDR2 FVKESK. The CDR3 region has the DNA TGTGCCAGCAGCCTATCCCTGGCAGGGTCATCCGGGCCGAAAGAGCAGTTCTTC. It is translated as CASSLSLAGSSGPKEQFF.